Listed here are 3 T cell receptor beta chains from one sample, sequenced in a study of blood T cell repertoires in COVID-19. Assay: immunoSEQ multiplex PCR; the TCRdb copy retains only in-frame clones and omits some. The table lists 250,000 to 300,000 clones, approximately 83% of them singletons. Sequences were obtained from peripheral blood. All receptors derive from a woman aged 70-85 years with acute or convalescent COVID-19.

The chain is built from TRBV3-1 (or the pseudogene TRBV3-2) and TRBJ2-7; 7 bases match TRBD1. The CDR3 has 16 amino acids. The V and J ends lost 1 base and 1 base, in that order; junction bases with no gene match: 7. CDR1 and CDR2 (germline): LGHDT, YNNKEL (reference sequence). The CDR3 region is CASSQAGTALSYEQYF. The DNA for the CDR3 is TGTGCCAGCAGCCAAGCGGGGACAGCCTTATCCTACGAGCAGTACTTC.

This clone was seen once. This chain uses TRBV29-1 with TRBJ1-2; maybe TRBD1 (6 bases). V was cut by 3 bases and J by 7 bases, with 24 bases left in between. Germline assignment: CDR1 SQVTM and CDR2 ANQGSEA. The CDR3 spans 16 residues. The chain's CDR3 is CSVDPELGGPGGGYTF. The CDR3 DNA reads as TGCAGCGTTGATCCTGAACTTGGGGGCCCGGGCGGTGGCTACACCTTC.

V and J are TRBV6-6 and TRBJ2-7; 7 bases are shared with TRBD1. CDR3 length equals 15 residues. The V and J ends lost 0 bases and 2 bases, in that order; junction bases with no gene match: 4. In germline, CDR1 is MNHNY, CDR2 SVGAGI (reference sequence). CDR3 DNA: TGTGCCAGCAGTTACTCGAGGGACAGCCCCTACGAGCAGTACTTC. This sequence encodes CASSYSRDSPYEQYF.